This T cell receptor beta chain originates from a study of cytomegalovirus exposure and HLA in healthy donors. Study-level points and caveats: Indistinguishable V segments, including TRBV6-2 and TRBV6-3, were excluded.

Trimming pared 1 base from V and 7 bases from J, leaving 14 bases between. CDR1 SEHNR and CDR2 FQNEAQ come from the germline V gene (reference sequence). This CDR3 is 14 amino acids long. The study ran its PCR with 60 Vbeta and 13 Jbeta primers. Profiling relied on immunoSEQ multiplex PCR, and the TCRdb table lists in-frame clones only, not all of them. This sample has roughly 80,000 clones; roughly four fifths occur once, and the top ten carry around 2%. About this clone: Its antigen remains unknown.

This TCR came from a woman between 25 and 40 years old in good health and CMV-seronegative. The sequencing input was PBMCs. This chain joins TRBV7-9 and TRBJ2-7; tentative D call: TRBD2 (5 bases). CDR3: CASSLGSLTGEQYF. CDR3 DNA: TGTGCCAGCAGCTTAGGTAGTCTTACGGGAGAGCAGTACTTC.